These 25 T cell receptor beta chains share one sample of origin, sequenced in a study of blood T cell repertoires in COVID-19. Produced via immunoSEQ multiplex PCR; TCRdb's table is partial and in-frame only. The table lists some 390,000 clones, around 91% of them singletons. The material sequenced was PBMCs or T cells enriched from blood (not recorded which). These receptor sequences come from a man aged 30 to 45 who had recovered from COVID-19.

This chain's CDR3 is CASSGVLNTEAFF. The CDR3 bases are TGTGCCAGTTCGGGGGTTTTGAACACTGAAGCTTTCTTT. The chain uses TRBV19 and TRBJ1-1; D possibly corresponds to TRBD1 (5 bases). Germline values: CDR1 LNHDA, CDR2 SQIVND (reference sequence). The V end lost 8 bases, the J end lost 0 bases, and 10 bases lay between the germline ends. The CDR3 is 13 amino acids.

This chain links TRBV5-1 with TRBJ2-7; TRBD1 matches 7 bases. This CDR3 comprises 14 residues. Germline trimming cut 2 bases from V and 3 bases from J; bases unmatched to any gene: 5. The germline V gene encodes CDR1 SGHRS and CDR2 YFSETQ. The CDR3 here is CASSLDRAGYEQYF. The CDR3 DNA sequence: TGCGCCAGCAGCTTAGACAGGGCGGGCTACGAGCAGTACTTC.

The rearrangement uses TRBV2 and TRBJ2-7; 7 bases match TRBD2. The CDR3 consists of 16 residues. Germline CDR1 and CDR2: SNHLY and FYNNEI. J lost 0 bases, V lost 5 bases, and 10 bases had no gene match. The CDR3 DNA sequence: TGTGCCAGCAGTACGGGATCGGGGGGACGCTCCTACGAGCAGTACTTC. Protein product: CASSTGSGGRSYEQYF.

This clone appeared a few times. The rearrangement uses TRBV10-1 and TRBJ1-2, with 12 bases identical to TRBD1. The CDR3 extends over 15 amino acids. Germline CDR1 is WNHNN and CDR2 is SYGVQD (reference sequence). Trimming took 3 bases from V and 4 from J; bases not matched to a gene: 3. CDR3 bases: TGCGCCAGCAGTGACGGGACAGGGGGCATCTATGGCTACACCTTC. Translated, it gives CASSDGTGGIYGYTF.

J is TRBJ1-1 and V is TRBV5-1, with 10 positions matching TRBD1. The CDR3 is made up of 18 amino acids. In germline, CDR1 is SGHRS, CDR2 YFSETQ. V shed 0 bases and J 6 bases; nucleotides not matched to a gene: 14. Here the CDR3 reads CASSLEGQGLMAFPEAFF. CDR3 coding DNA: TGCGCCAGCAGCTTGGAGGGACAGGGGTTGATGGCGTTCCCTGAAGCTTTCTTT.

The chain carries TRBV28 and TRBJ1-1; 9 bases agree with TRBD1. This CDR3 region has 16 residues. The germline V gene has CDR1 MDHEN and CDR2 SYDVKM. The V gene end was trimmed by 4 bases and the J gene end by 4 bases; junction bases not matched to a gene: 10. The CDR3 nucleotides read TGTGCCAGCAGTTCCCATCCCGGGACAGGGTTCACTGAAGCTTTCTTT. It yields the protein CASSSHPGTGFTEAFF.

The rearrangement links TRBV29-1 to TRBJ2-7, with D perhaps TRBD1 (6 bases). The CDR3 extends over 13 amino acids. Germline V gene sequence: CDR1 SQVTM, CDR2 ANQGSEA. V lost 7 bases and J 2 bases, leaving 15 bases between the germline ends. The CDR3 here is CSAWGQQAYEQYF. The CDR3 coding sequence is TGCAGCGCCTGGGGGCAACAAGCCTACGAGCAGTACTTC.

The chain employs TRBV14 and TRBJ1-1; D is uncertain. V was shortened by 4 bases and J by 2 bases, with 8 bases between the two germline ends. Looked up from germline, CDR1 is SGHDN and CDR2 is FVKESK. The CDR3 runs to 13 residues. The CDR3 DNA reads TGTGCCAGCAGCCCGGGAGTAAACACTGAAGCTTTCTTT. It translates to CASSPGVNTEAFF.

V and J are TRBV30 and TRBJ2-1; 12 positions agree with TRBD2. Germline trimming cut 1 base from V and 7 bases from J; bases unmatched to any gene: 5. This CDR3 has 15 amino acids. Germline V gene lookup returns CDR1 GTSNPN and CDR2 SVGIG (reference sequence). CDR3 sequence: CAWSASGRAGNEQFF. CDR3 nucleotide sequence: TGTGCCTGGAGTGCTAGCGGGAGGGCGGGTAATGAGCAGTTCTTC.

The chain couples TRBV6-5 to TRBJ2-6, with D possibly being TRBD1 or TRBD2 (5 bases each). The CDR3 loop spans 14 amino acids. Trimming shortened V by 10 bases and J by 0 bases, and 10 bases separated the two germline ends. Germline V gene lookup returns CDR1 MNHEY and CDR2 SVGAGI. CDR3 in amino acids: CATRERSGANVLTF. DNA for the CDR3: TGTGCCACCAGGGAGCGCTCTGGGGCCAACGTCCTGACTTTC.

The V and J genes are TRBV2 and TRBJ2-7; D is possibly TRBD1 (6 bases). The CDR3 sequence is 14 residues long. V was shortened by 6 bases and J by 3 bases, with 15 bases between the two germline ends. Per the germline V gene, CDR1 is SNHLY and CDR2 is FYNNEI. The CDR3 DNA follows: TGTGCCAGCAGGAAGGGACAACTCATCTACGAGCAGTACTTC. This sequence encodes CASRKGQLIYEQYF.

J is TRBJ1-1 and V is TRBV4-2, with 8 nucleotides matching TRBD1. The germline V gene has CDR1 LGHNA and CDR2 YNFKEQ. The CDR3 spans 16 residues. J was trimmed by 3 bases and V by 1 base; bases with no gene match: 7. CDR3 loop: CASSQGTGRFYTEAFF. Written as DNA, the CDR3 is TGTGCCAGCAGCCAAGGGACAGGGAGGTTCTACACTGAAGCTTTCTTT.

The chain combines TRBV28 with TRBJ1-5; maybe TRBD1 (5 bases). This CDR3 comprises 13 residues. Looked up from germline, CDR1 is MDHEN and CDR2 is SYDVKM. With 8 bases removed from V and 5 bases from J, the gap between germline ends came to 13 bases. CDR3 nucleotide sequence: TGTGCCAGCCGGTCGCGGGGCCATCAGCCCCAGCATTTT. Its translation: CASRSRGHQPQHF.

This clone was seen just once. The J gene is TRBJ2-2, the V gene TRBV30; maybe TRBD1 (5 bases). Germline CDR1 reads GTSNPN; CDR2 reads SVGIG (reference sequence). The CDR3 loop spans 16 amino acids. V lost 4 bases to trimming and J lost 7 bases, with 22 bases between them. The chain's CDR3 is CAWNENPDSQVGELFF. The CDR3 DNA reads TGTGCCTGGAATGAAAACCCAGACAGTCAGGTCGGGGAGCTGTTTTTT. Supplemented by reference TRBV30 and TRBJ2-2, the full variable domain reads SQTIHQWPATLVQPVGSPLSLECTVEGTSNPNLYWYRQAAGRGLQLLFYSVGIGQISSEVPQNLSASRPQDRQFILSSKKLLLSDSGFYLCAWNENPDSQVGELFFGEGSRLTVL.

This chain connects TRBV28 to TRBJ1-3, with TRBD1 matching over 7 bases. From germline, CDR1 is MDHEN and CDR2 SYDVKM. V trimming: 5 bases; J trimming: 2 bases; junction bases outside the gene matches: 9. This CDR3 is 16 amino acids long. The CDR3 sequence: CASSQTRDRTGNTIYF. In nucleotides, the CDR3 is TGTGCCAGCAGTCAGACCCGGGACAGAACTGGAAACACCATATATTTT.

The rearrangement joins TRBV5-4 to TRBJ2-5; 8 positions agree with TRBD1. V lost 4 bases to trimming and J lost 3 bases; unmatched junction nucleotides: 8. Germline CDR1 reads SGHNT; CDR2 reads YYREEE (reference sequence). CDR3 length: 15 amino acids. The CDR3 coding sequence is TGTGCCAGCAGCGACCACTACAGGGGGGAAGAGACCCAGTACTTC. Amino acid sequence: CASSDHYRGEETQYF.

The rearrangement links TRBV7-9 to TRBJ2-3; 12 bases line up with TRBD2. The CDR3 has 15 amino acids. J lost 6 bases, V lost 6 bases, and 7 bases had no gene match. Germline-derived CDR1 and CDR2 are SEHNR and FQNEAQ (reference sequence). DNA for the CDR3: TGTGCCAGCAGTTCTAGCGGGAGGGCCTTGGATACGCAGTATTTT. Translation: CASSSSGRALDTQYF. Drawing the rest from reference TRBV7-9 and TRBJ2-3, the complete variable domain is DTGVSQNPRHKITKRGQNVTFRCDPISEHNRLYWYRQTLGQGPEFLTYFQNEAQLEKSRLLSDRFSAERPKGSFSTLEIQRTEQGDSAMYLCASSSSGRALDTQYFGPGTRLTVL.

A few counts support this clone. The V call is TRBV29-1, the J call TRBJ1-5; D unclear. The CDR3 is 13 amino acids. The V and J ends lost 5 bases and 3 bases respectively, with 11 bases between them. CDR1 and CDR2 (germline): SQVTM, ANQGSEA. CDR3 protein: CSVTISNNQPQHF. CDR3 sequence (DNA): TGCAGCGTTACTATCAGCAACAATCAGCCCCAGCATTTT.

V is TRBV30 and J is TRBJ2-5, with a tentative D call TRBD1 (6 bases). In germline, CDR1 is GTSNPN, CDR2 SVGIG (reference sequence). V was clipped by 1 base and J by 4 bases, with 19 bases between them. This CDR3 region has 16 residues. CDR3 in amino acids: CAWSEIPQGFRETQYF. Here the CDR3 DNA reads TGTGCCTGGAGTGAAATTCCACAGGGTTTTAGAGAGACCCAGTACTTC.

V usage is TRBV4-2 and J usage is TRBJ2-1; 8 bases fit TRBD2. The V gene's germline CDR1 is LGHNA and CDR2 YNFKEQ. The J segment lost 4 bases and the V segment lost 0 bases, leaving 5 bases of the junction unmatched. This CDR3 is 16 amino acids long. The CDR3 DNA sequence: TGTGCCAGCAGCCAAGAAAGCGGGAGCCCGTACAATGAGCAGTTCTTC. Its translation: CASSQESGSPYNEQFF.

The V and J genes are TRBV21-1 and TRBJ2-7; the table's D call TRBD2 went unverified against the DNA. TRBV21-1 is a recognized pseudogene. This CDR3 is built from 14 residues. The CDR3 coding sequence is TGTGCCAGCAGCAAAGCGGGTCGGAGATACGAGCAGTACTTC. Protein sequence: CASSKAGRRYEQYF.

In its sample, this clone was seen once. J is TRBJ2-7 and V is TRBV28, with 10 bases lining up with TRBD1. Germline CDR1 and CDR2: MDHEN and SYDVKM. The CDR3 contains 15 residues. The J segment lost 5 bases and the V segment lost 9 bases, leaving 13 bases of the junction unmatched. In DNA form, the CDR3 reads TGTGCCAGTGAGGAACTCCCGGGACAGGGGAACGAGCAGTACTTC. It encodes CASEELPGQGNEQYF.

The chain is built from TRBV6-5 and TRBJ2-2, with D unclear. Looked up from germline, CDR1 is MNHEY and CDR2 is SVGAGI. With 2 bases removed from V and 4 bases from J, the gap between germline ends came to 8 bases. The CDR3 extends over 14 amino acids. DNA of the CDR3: TGTGCCAGCAGTTACCGGAGAACCACCGGGGAGCTGTTTTTT. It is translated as CASSYRRTTGELFF.

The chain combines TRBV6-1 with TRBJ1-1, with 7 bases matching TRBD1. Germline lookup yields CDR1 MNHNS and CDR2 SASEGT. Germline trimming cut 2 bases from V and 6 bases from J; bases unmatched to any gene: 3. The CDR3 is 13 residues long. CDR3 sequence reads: CASSERQGPEAFF. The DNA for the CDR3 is TGTGCCAGCAGTGAAAGACAGGGCCCTGAAGCTTTCTTT.

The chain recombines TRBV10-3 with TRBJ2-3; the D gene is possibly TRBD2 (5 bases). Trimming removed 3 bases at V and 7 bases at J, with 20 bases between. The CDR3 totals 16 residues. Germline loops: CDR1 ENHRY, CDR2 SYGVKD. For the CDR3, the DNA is TGTGCCATCAGTGATCTCACTGATAGCGCTAGGAATACGCAGTATTTT. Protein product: CAISDLTDSARNTQYF.